This entry lists 6 T cell receptor beta chains sequenced from one sample in a study of molecular identifiers for immune sequencing clone quantification. One entry per CDR3 protein, called by TCRdb with MiXCR from the PCR reads. The sample yields some 580,000 distinct CDR3 sequences, over 25% seen once. Sequencing was done on a sample of naive CD8+ T cells from blood, with Jurkat cell RNA spiked in. Subset meaning: FACS-sorted CD8+CD4-CCR7+CD45RA+ naive T cells. These receptors originate from a human donor in good health. Some libraries in this study had Jurkat cell RNA spiked in.

The chain links TRBV30 to TRBJ1-1, with TRBD1 matching 8 bases. J was trimmed by 5 bases and V by 3 bases; bases with no gene match: 8. The CDR3 consists of 14 residues. In germline, CDR1 is GTSNPN, CDR2 SVGIG (reference sequence). CDR3 nucleotide sequence: TGTGCCTGGAGAAATACAGGGGGAGGGACTGAAGCTTTCTTT. This encodes CAWRNTGGGTEAFF.

This clonotype was found a few times. The V gene is TRBV19, the J gene TRBJ2-7; D may be TRBD1 (6 bases). Deletions cut 4 bases from V and 5 bases from J, with 21 bases between. This CDR3 has 16 residues. Germline CDR1 and CDR2: LNHDA and SQIVND (reference sequence). CDR3 residues: CASSTHNTPRGNEQYF. DNA for the CDR3: TGTGCCAGTAGTACCCACAACACCCCCAGGGGTAACGAGCAGTACTTC.

The chain couples TRBV2 to TRBJ2-3; no clear D gene. The V and J ends lost 4 bases and 4 bases respectively, with 9 bases between them. Germline V lookup: CDR1 SNHLY, CDR2 FYNNEI. The CDR3 runs 13 residues. The CDR3 sequence: CASSAWVADTQYF. CDR3 in DNA: TGTGCCAGCAGTGCATGGGTCGCAGATACGCAGTATTTT. The full variable domain, rest sourced from reference TRBV2 and TRBJ2-3, is EPEVTQTPSHQVTQMGQEVILRCVPISNHLYFYWYRQILGQKVEFLVSFYNNEISEKSEIFDDQFSVERPDGSNFTLKIRSTKLEDSAMYFCASSAWVADTQYFGPGTRLTVL.

The rearrangement links TRBV27 to TRBJ2-7; 7 bases are a match to TRBD2. Germline assignment: CDR1 MNHEY and CDR2 SMNVEV (reference sequence). V trimming: 8 bases; J trimming: 0 bases; junction bases outside the gene matches: 10. This CDR3 region has 15 residues. CDR3 sequence reads: CASRPREGLSYEQYF. The CDR3 DNA reads TGTGCCAGCCGTCCCAGGGAGGGACTCTCCTACGAGCAGTACTTC.

This clonotype appeared many times. The chain recombines TRBV7-2 with TRBJ1-1, with a tentative D call TRBD1 (6 bases). The CDR3 consists of 14 residues. V lost 3 bases to trimming and J lost 2 bases, with 10 bases between them. Germline V gene data show CDR1 as SGHTA and CDR2 as FQGNSA. CDR3 sequence (DNA): TGTGCCAGCAGCTTCGGGACACCAAACACTGAAGCTTTCTTT. Its protein is CASSFGTPNTEAFF.

About this clonotype itself: The final CDR3 position lacks the conserved phenylalanine or tryptophan, pointing to a likely read error. The V gene is TRBV6-5, the J gene TRBJ1-1, with TRBD1 matching 7 bases. V shed 6 bases, J shed 3 bases, and the junction held 4 bases outside the gene matches. Germline lookup yields CDR1 MNHEY and CDR2 SVGAGI. The CDR3 has 13 amino acids. This CDR3 reads CASSLGQDTEAFL. In nucleotides, the CDR3 is TGTGCCAGCAGCCTAGGACAGGACACTGAAGCTTTCCTT.